The 3 T cell receptor beta chains below were found in one sample sequenced in a study of patients and donors after allogeneic stem cell transplantation. TCRdb re-called the RT-PCR reads through MiXCR, storing one row per CDR3 protein. The table records some 87,000 distinct CDR3 sequences, roughly 52% of them present only once. The sample was blood, either unsorted or a sorted T cell fraction (not recorded which). These receptors came from a human donor who was either an allogeneic HSCT recipient or a stem cell or donor lymphocyte infusion donor (not recorded which). It is not recorded whose cells these are; they may come from a transplant donor.

This clonotype has only a few counts. The V call is TRBV20-1, the J call TRBJ1-6; tentative D call: TRBD1 (5 bases). CDR3 length equals 16 residues. Trimming stripped 2 bases from V and 0 bases from J, with 11 bases between. CDR1 and CDR2 from the germline V gene are DFQATT and SNEGSKA (reference sequence). The CDR3 region is CSARSGSSSYNSPLHF. The DNA of the CDR3 is TGCAGTGCTAGATCAGGGAGTAGCTCCTATAATTCACCCCTCCACTTT.

The chain combines TRBV29-1 with TRBJ2-3, with D tentatively TRBD2 (5 bases). The CDR3 length is 21 residues. Between the trimmed V and J ends, which lost 1 base and 0 bases, there was a span of 29 bases. The V gene's germline CDR1 is SQVTM and CDR2 ANQGSEA. CDR3 coding DNA: TGCAGCGTTGAAGGCCGGAAGGCAAGGGCCCCGGGCGGGTTCAGCACAGATACGCAGTATTTT. Translation gives CSVEGRKARAPGGFSTDTQYF.

The chain recombines TRBV7-9 with TRBJ1-5; TRBD1 matches at 7 bases. Per the germline V gene, CDR1 is SEHNR and CDR2 is FQNEAQ (reference sequence). CDR3 length: 15 residues. Trimming cost V 5 bases and J 0 bases; bases outside gene matches: 4. CDR3 protein: CASSQGQTSNQPQHF. The CDR3, as DNA: TGTGCCAGCAGCCAGGGACAGACTAGCAATCAGCCCCAGCATTTT.